This TCR beta chain was sequenced in a study of T cells in Graves' hyperthyroidism and ophthalmopathy. From RNA transcripts, TCR beta CDR3 regions were amplified. First-round RT-PCR with HTBI primers amplified the TCR CDR3 region. TCRdb fed the multiplex PCR reads into MiXCR, producing one record per CDR3 protein. This table has a few hundred thousand distinct CDR3 sequences, about 16% appearing once. On the basis of clinical symptoms, serum thyroxine and TRAb, thyroid ultrasound and orbital computed tomography, diagnoses were made. Per the germline V gene, CDR1 is GTSNPN and CDR2 is SVGIG (reference sequence). This CDR3 contains 14 residues. V lost 0 bases, J lost 5 bases, and 10 bases lay in between. This clonotype was seen at least ten times.

The TCR was taken from a woman aged 40 to 55 with Graves' ophthalmopathy. V gene TRBV30 combines with J gene TRBJ2-2, with D unresolved. Sequencing was performed on blood. This chain's CDR3 is CAWSVAHLTGELFF. In DNA, the CDR3 is TGTGCCTGGAGTGTGGCACACCTTACCGGGGAGCTGTTTTTT.